The rows below give T cell receptor beta chains drawn from one sample of a study of identical twins. TCRdb ran MiXCR on the 5' RACE reads and lists one entry per CDR3 protein. Counted here are under 800,000 distinct CDR3 sequences, about 20% occurring once; the ten biggest clones make up approximately 4.5%. These data are also associated with another study on T cells expressing NK-cell markers.

The sample was PBMCs. These receptors were obtained from a woman younger than 35 in good health. The CDR3 runs from the conserved cysteine through the conserved F or W. Fields, in order: clone size, D gene, J gene, V gene, CDR3 protein, CDR3 DNA. The D gene is left open where the match is weak. Not all rows give a size; the values are once, few, many and, for expanded clones, a class.

abundance: few; d_gene: TRBD2; j_gene: TRBJ2-7; v_gene: TRBV6-2/TRBV6-3; CDR3aa: CASRNFGGSSYEQYF; CDR3nt: TGTGCCAGCAGGAACTTCGGGGGGAGCTCCTACGAGCAGTACTTC
abundance: -; d_gene: TRBD1; j_gene: TRBJ2-2; v_gene: TRBV10-3; CDR3aa: CAIRGDRLGNGELFF; CDR3nt: TGTGCCATCAGAGGGGACAGGCTGGGCAACGGGGAGCTGTTTTTT
abundance: few; d_gene: TRBD2; j_gene: TRBJ2-7; v_gene: TRBV13; CDR3aa: CASSPGTSGIGGQYF; CDR3nt: TGTGCCAGCAGCCCCGGGACTAGCGGGATCGGGGGGCAGTACTTC
abundance: many; d_gene: TRBD2; j_gene: TRBJ2-7; v_gene: TRBV4-3; CDR3aa: CASSPGLAGYYEQYF; CDR3nt: TGCGCCAGCAGCCCGGGGCTAGCGGGGTACTACGAGCAGTACTTC
abundance: few; d_gene: -; j_gene: TRBJ1-1; v_gene: TRBV20-1; CDR3aa: CSASWGAAFF; CDR3nt: TGCAGTGCTAGTTGGGGGGCAGCTTTCTTT
abundance: many; d_gene: -; j_gene: TRBJ2-7; v_gene: TRBV29-1; CDR3aa: CSFPRSSAMCGYEQYF; CDR3nt: TGCAGCTTCCCTCGTTCGTCAGCGATGTGTGGCTACGAGCAGTACTTC
abundance: few; d_gene: -; j_gene: TRBJ1-4; v_gene: TRBV20-1; CDR3aa: CSARAAVDLTNEKLFF; CDR3nt: TGCAGTGCTAGAGCGGCGGTAGACTTAACTAATGAAAAACTGTTTTTT
abundance: few; d_gene: -; j_gene: TRBJ2-3; v_gene: TRBV20-1; CDR3aa: CSAIYTDTQYF; CDR3nt: TGCAGTGCTATCTACACAGATACGCAGTATTTT
abundance: many; d_gene: TRBD2; j_gene: TRBJ2-1; v_gene: TRBV20-1; CDR3aa: CSAPGTSGNNEQFF; CDR3nt: TGCAGTGCGCCCGGGACTAGCGGGAACAATGAGCAGTTCTTC
abundance: once; d_gene: -; j_gene: TRBJ2-3; v_gene: TRBV29-1; CDR3aa: CSVVSEGSGTQYF; CDR3nt: TGCAGCGTCGTCTCTGAGGGTAGCGGTACGCAGTATTTT
abundance: -; d_gene: TRBD1; j_gene: TRBJ1-1; v_gene: TRBV9; CDR3aa: CASSVSDRGNTEAFF; CDR3nt: TGTGCCAGCAGCGTATCGGACAGGGGGAACACTGAAGCTTTCTTT
abundance: few; d_gene: TRBD1; j_gene: TRBJ2-7; v_gene: TRBV6-5; CDR3aa: CASSYATGVGEQYF; CDR3nt: TGTGCCAGCAGTTACGCGACAGGGGTTGGAGAGCAGTACTTC
abundance: -; d_gene: TRBD2; j_gene: TRBJ2-3; v_gene: TRBV12-3/TRBV12-4; CDR3aa: CASTPGASGGAPDTQYF; CDR3nt: TGTGCCAGCACCCCGGGGGCTAGCGGGGGGGCACCAGATACGCAGTATTTT
abundance: many; d_gene: -; j_gene: TRBJ2-1; v_gene: TRBV4-2; CDR3aa: CASSQVPINNEQFF; CDR3nt: TGTGCCAGCAGCCAAGTTCCTATAAACAATGAGCAGTTCTTC